The following is a T cell receptor beta chain sequence with its context. This specimen comes from a study of technical replicates of blood from a few donors. Clones were sequenced by immunoSEQ multiplex PCR, and TCRdb holds only the in-frame ones, with some missing. The sample consists of fewer than 85,000 clones, less than 95% of them appearing once. The length of the CDR3 is 12 residues. CDR1 and CDR2 (germline): SGHNT, YENEEA. V lost 6 bases and J lost 3, with 8 bases in between. The V and J genes are TRBV11-3 and TRBJ1-1; the D is unclear. The sequence derives from a human donor in good health. Sequencing was performed on T cells isolated from PBMCs. CDR3 coding DNA: TGTGCCAGCAGACCTCCGGACACTGAAGCTTTCTTT. This encodes CASRPPDTEAFF.